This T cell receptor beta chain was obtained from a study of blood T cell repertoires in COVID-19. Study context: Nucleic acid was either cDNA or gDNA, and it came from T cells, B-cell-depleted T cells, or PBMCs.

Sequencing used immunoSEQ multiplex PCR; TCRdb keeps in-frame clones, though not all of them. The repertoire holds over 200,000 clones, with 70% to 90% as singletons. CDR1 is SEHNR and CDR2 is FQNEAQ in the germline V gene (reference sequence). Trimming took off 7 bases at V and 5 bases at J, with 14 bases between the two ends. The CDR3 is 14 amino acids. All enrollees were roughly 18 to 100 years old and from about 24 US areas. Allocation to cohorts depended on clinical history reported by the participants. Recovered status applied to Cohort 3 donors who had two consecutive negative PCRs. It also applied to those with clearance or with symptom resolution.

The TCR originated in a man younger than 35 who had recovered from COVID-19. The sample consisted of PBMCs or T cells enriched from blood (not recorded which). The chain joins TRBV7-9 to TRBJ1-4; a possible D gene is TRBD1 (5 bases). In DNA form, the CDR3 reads TGTGCCAGCACCTCATGGGGGGGGAATGAAAAACTGTTTTTT. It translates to CASTSWGGNEKLFF.